The 26 T cell receptor beta chains given below trace back to one sample, sequenced in a study of beta chain features in type 1 diabetes. Since all of the isolated RNA was reverse transcribed, expressed TCRB transcripts were what got sequenced. Repertoires were generated with immunoSEQ multiplex PCR, while TCRdb's copy carries only in-frame clones and drops some. The sample yields some 44,000 clones, around 52% seen once. The sequenced sample consisted of Tregs from blood. Every receptor here comes from a woman in her late teens or twenties in good health.

V and J are TRBV5-1 and TRBJ1-1, with D possibly being TRBD1 (5 bases). V was shortened by 0 bases and J by 1 base, with 13 bases between the two germline ends. CDR1 and CDR2 (germline): SGHRS, YFSETQ. The CDR3 sequence is 16 residues long. The CDR3 DNA reads as TGCGCCAGCAGCTTGGTCGGGGGGACGGGGAACACTGAAGCTTTCTTT. As protein: CASSLVGGTGNTEAFF.

The chain links TRBV5-1 to TRBJ1-1, with TRBD1 identical over 7 bases. CDR3 length: 15 amino acids. Losses at the gene ends were 4 bases for V and 1 base for J; bases not matched to a gene: 7. Looked up from germline, CDR1 is SGHRS and CDR2 is YFSETQ. CDR3 residues: CASSGGRGPNTEAFF. CDR3 coding DNA: TGCGCCAGCAGCGGGGGAAGGGGGCCGAACACTGAAGCTTTCTTT.

This clone was seen a few times. The chain employs TRBV5-1 and TRBJ2-7, with D unresolved. V lost 4 bases to trimming and J lost 3 bases, with 11 bases between them. In germline, CDR1 is SGHRS, CDR2 YFSETQ. The CDR3 is 13 residues long. CDR3 in DNA: TGCGCCAGCAGCCCCCAAGAGTTCTACGAGCAGTACTTC. Translation: CASSPQEFYEQYF.

This clone was detected only a few times. The V gene is TRBV7-9, the J gene TRBJ2-7, with 9 nucleotides matching TRBD1. V trimming: 0 bases; J trimming: 5 bases; junction bases outside the gene matches: 8. The CDR3 runs 16 residues. The germline gives CDR1 SEHNR, CDR2 FQNEAQ (reference sequence). This CDR3 is CASSLALGQGSDEQYF. The CDR3 DNA sequence: TGTGCCAGCAGCTTAGCATTGGGACAGGGATCTGACGAGCAGTACTTC.

The chain uses TRBV2 and TRBJ2-5; D unclear. The CDR3 totals 14 residues. Germline-derived CDR1 and CDR2 are SNHLY and FYNNEI. Between the trimmed V and J ends, which lost 0 bases and 4 bases, there was a span of 9 bases. The CDR3 DNA is TGTGCCAGCAGTGAAGCCCGAGGATCAGAGACCCAGTACTTC. Its protein product is CASSEARGSETQYF.

This sequence joins TRBV5-1 and TRBJ2-2; perhaps TRBD2 as D (7 bases). The CDR3 contains 15 residues. Germline V gene sequence: CDR1 SGHRS, CDR2 YFSETQ. V lost 4 bases and J lost 1, with 11 bases in between. The CDR3 reads CASSRAGQNTGELFF. DNA of the CDR3: TGCGCCAGCAGCAGAGCGGGACAGAACACCGGGGAGCTGTTTTTT.

This clone was recorded only once. V and J are TRBV29-1 and TRBJ2-1, with a tentative D call TRBD2 (6 bases). Trimming stripped 7 bases from V and 3 bases from J, with 16 bases between. The CDR3 is 14 residues long. In germline, CDR1 is SQVTM, CDR2 ANQGSEA. The DNA of the CDR3 is TGCAGCGGCGTCCTAGCGATCCGCTACAATGAGCAGTTCTTC. This gives the protein CSGVLAIRYNEQFF.

V usage is TRBV7-2 and J usage is TRBJ2-2; no reliable D call. The CDR3 contains 17 residues. Germline lookup yields CDR1 SGHTA and CDR2 FQGNSA. V was trimmed by 0 bases and J by 1 base, leaving 12 bases between them. CDR3 DNA sequence: TGTGCCAGCAGCTTAGCGATTTTTCCCGGGAACACCGGGGAGCTGTTTTTT. Amino acids: CASSLAIFPGNTGELFF.

There are a few counts of this clone. This sequence joins TRBV18 and TRBJ1-5, with 12 bases fitting TRBD1. V shed 3 bases, J shed 7 bases, and the junction held 1 base outside the gene matches. The germline gives CDR1 KGHSH, CDR2 LQKENI. The CDR3 is 14 amino acids. CDR3 DNA: TGTGCCAGCTCACCCGGGACAGGGGGCCAGCCCCAGCATTTT. Its protein product is CASSPGTGGQPQHF.

For the CDR3, the DNA is TGTGCCAGCTCCCCTCTCCAGGACAGGGGAGGGGCAGATACGCAGTATTTT. It encodes CASSPLQDRGGADTQYF. The chain carries TRBV18 and TRBJ2-3; 9 nucleotides match TRBD1. The germline gives CDR1 KGHSH, CDR2 LQKENI. Germline trimming cut 6 bases from V and 4 bases from J; bases unmatched to any gene: 14. The length of the CDR3 is 17 residues.

The chain employs TRBV15 and TRBJ1-3; D might be TRBD1 (5 bases). Germline CDR1 is LNHNV and CDR2 is YYDKDF (reference sequence). V lost 3 bases, J lost 4 bases, and 10 bases lay in between. The CDR3 totals 14 residues. CDR3 amino acids: CATSSGTVGNTIYF. The DNA of the CDR3 is TGTGCCACCAGCAGCGGGACTGTGGGAAACACCATATATTTT.

V and J are TRBV7-2 and TRBJ1-5, with D uncertain. V was shortened by 1 base and J by 2 bases, with 15 bases between the two germline ends. CDR1 and CDR2 from the germline V gene are SGHTA and FQGNSA. The CDR3 loop spans 17 amino acids. The CDR3, as DNA: TGTGCCAGCAGCTTAGACATCAGGAAAAGTGGCAATCAGCCCCAGCATTTT. It encodes CASSLDIRKSGNQPQHF.

The J gene is TRBJ1-5, the V gene TRBV9; D is unclear. Germline CDR1 and CDR2: SGDLS and YYNGEE. This CDR3 is built from 15 residues. V was pared by 0 bases and J by 3 bases, with 10 bases between. This CDR3 is CASSVDGSLNQPQHF. CDR3 DNA: TGTGCCAGCAGCGTAGATGGCAGTCTCAATCAGCCCCAGCATTTT.

This clone has more than one count but fewer than ten. The rearrangement links TRBV28 to TRBJ1-6, with unresolved D. CDR1 and CDR2 from the germline V gene are MDHEN and SYDVKM. The CDR3 consists of 15 residues. V shed 5 bases and J shed 7 bases, with 15 bases lying between them. CDR3 in DNA: TGTGCCAGCAGTGGCGCGGGCCTGAGAAATTCACCCCTCCACTTT. This gives the protein CASSGAGLRNSPLHF.

V and J are TRBV28 and TRBJ2-5; TRBD1 matches 8 bases. The J call may be incorrect, as the DNA end agrees better with TRBJ2-7. Germline assignment: CDR1 MDHEN and CDR2 SYDVKM. This CDR3 region has 16 residues. CDR3: CASSSSGQGNTYEQYF. The DNA of the CDR3 is TGTGCCAGCAGTTCGTCAGGACAGGGTAATACCTACGAGCAGTACTTC.

The sample holds a few counts of this clone. V gene TRBV7-3 combines with J gene TRBJ1-2, with a tentative D call TRBD1 (5 bases). V lost 5 bases to trimming and J lost 3 bases, with 22 bases between them. CDR3 length: 17 amino acids. Germline V CDR1 and CDR2: SGHTA, FQGTGA. CDR3 sequence reads: CASSPRAFGREDYGYTF. In DNA, the CDR3 is TGTGCCAGCAGCCCTCGGGCATTTGGCAGGGAGGACTATGGCTACACCTTC.

There are a few counts of this clone. The rearrangement joins TRBV9 to TRBJ2-1; TRBD2 might be the D (6 bases). Germline CDR1 is SGDLS and CDR2 is YYNGEE. The CDR3 consists of 14 residues. With 4 bases removed from V and 10 bases from J, the gap between germline ends came to 18 bases. CDR3 amino acids: CASSFTPLAREQFF. In nucleotides, the CDR3 is TGTGCCAGCAGCTTTACCCCCCTAGCGAGAGAGCAGTTCTTC. Complete variable domain (other parts from reference TRBV9 and TRBJ2-1): DSGVTQTPKHLITATGQRVTLRCSPRSGDLSVYWYQQSLDQGLQFLIQYYNGEERAKGNILERFSAQQFPDLHSELNLSSLELGDSALYFCASSFTPLAREQFFGPGTRLTVL.

The rearrangement uses TRBV19 and TRBJ1-2; TRBD1 agrees at 7 bases. With 6 bases clipped from V and 4 bases from J, the junction kept 11 bases outside the gene matches. CDR3 length equals 15 residues. In germline, CDR1 is LNHDA, CDR2 SQIVND (reference sequence). CDR3 DNA sequence: TGTGCCAGTAGCATCGACCGGGACAGCCCCTATGGCTACACCTTC. Amino acid sequence: CASSIDRDSPYGYTF.

CDR3 amino acids: CASSYSQGAASLEQYF. In DNA, the CDR3 is TGTGCCAGCAGTTATTCCCAGGGGGCAGCAAGTTTAGAGCAGTACTTC. The chain uses TRBV6-6 and TRBJ2-7; 8 bases map to TRBD1. With V trimmed by 3 bases and J by 7 bases, 14 bases remained unmatched. The CDR3 runs to 16 residues. Germline V gene data show CDR1 as MNHNY and CDR2 as SVGAGI (reference sequence).

V and J are TRBV7-9 and TRBJ2-7, with D possibly TRBD2 on 6 matching bases. CDR3 length: 14 amino acids. The V and J ends lost 5 bases and 4 bases respectively, with 15 bases between them. The germline gives CDR1 SEHNR, CDR2 FQNEAQ (reference sequence). The CDR3 reads CASSPLAIPYEQYF. CDR3 nucleotides: TGTGCCAGCAGCCCCCTAGCGATCCCGTACGAGCAGTACTTC.

The chain employs TRBV6-5 and TRBJ1-1; no firm D call. Per germline, CDR1 MNHEY and CDR2 SVGAGI. The CDR3 covers 14 residues. Between the trimmed V and J ends, which lost 4 bases and 4 bases, there was a span of 13 bases. The CDR3 here is CASSLIRGSTEAFF. The CDR3, as DNA: TGTGCCAGCAGTTTAATTAGAGGGTCCACTGAAGCTTTCTTT.

A single count supports this clone. The chain couples TRBV28 to TRBJ2-7, with 12 nucleotides matching TRBD1. Trimming took 5 bases from V and 7 from J; bases not matched to a gene: 6. Germline assignment: CDR1 MDHEN and CDR2 SYDVKM. The CDR3 is 14 amino acids. Here the CDR3 DNA reads TGTGCCAGCAGTCAGTGGGACAGGGGGCGTGAGCAGTACTTC. Translation: CASSQWDRGREQYF. The full variable domain, in which reference TRBV28 and TRBJ2-7 provide the parts outside the CDR3, is DVKVTQSSRYLVKRTGEKVFLECVQDMDHENMFWYRQDPGLGLRLIYFSYDVKMKEKGDIPEGYSVSREKKERFSLILESASTNQTSMYLCASSQWDRGREQYFGPGTRLTVT.

The rearrangement uses TRBV6-1 and TRBJ2-7; 8 bases are a match to TRBD2. The CDR3 contains 13 residues. V was pared by 6 bases and J by 4 bases, with 5 bases of the junction left unmatched. Germline CDR1 MNHNS, CDR2 SASEGT. This CDR3 reads CASSLSGGYEQYF. In DNA form, the CDR3 reads TGTGCCAGCAGCCTATCGGGGGGGTACGAGCAGTACTTC.

The chain has TRBV5-1 and TRBJ2-5, with D possibly being TRBD2 (6 bases). The assigned J gene may be wrong: the sequence end matches TRBJ2-7 better. Per germline, CDR1 SGHRS and CDR2 YFSETQ. CDR3 length equals 14 residues. The CDR3: CASSSLGGGHEQYF. For the CDR3, the DNA is TGCGCCAGCAGCTCTTTGGGGGGTGGGCACGAGCAGTACTTC.

The chain combines TRBV5-6 with TRBJ2-4, with TRBD2 matching 8 bases. Germline lookup yields CDR1 SGHDT and CDR2 YYEEEE. With 1 base clipped from V and 5 bases from J, the junction kept 5 bases outside the gene matches. The CDR3 has 15 amino acids. The CDR3 is CASSLPASGQNIQYF. The DNA of the CDR3 is TGTGCCAGCAGCTTGCCGGCTAGCGGGCAAAACATTCAGTACTTC.

This chain connects TRBV11-2 to TRBJ2-1, with D possibly being TRBD2 (5 bases). The CDR3 covers 14 residues. The V gene's germline CDR1 is SGHAT and CDR2 FQNNGV. V was cut by 0 bases and J by 9 bases, with 12 bases left in between. The CDR3 DNA reads TGTGCCAGCAGCTTAGAGGTCGCTAGCACTGAGCAGTTCTTC. The encoded protein is CASSLEVASTEQFF.